Below, one T cell receptor (beta chain) is given with its context. Antigen unknown. The data were obtained in a study of STAT3 mutations in large granular lymphocyte leukemia. Study findings and constraints: In T-cell large granular lymphocyte leukemia, about half of patients showed multiple immunodominant subclonotypes. Persisting codominant clonotypes may have hidden a small pathogenic clone.

Produced via immunoSEQ multiplex PCR; TCRdb's table is partial and in-frame only. The sample holds some 37,000 clones, 70% to 90% seen once. The CDR3 runs 16 residues. Germline lookup yields CDR1 SGHVS and CDR2 FNYEAQ. V lost 0 bases to trimming and J lost 7 bases; unmatched junction nucleotides: 6. This receptor was taken from a human donor with T large granular lymphocyte leukemia. Some clones in this sample may be carry-over from other donors' samples. Sequencing was done on a sample of PBMCs. The chain employs TRBV7-6 and TRBJ2-3, with TRBD2 matching over 11 bases. The DNA of the CDR3 is TGTGCCAGCAGCTTAGCTGGTAGCGGGGGGGCTTATACGCAGTATTTT. Residues: CASSLAGSGGAYTQYF.